The text below deals with one T cell receptor beta chain. Its antigen remains unknown. This sample stems from a study of T cell responses to AZD1222 COVID-19 vaccine. The study's findings and limits: CD4 TCRs linked to vaccination spanned spike, dominating at 160-218 and 743-854. Spike-specific TCR breadth and depth both grew after two AZD1222 doses. White British people made up most donors, females outnumbered males, and clonal diversity was possibly underestimated.

CDR3 size: 18 residues. J gave up 5 bases and V 1 base, and 16 bases lay outside the gene matches. CDR1 is LNHNV and CDR2 is YYDKDF in the germline V gene (reference sequence). Timing groups of about 4 and about 12 weeks for second doses were pooled. Using immunoSEQ multiplex PCR, the repertoire was profiled, and TCRdb retains in-frame clones only, with some absent. This sample has some 150,000 clones, with around 92% found just once. This rearrangement joins TRBV15 to TRBJ2-7; TRBD2 agrees at 8 bases. The sequence came from an adult who received the AZD1222 COVID-19 vaccine. The material was peripheral blood, obtained 28 days after the second AZD1222 dose. In nucleotides, the CDR3 is TGTGCCACCAGCAGAGCCCAAGGACTAGCCCCTAGTTGGGACGAGCAGTACTTC. It codes for CATSRAQGLAPSWDEQYF.